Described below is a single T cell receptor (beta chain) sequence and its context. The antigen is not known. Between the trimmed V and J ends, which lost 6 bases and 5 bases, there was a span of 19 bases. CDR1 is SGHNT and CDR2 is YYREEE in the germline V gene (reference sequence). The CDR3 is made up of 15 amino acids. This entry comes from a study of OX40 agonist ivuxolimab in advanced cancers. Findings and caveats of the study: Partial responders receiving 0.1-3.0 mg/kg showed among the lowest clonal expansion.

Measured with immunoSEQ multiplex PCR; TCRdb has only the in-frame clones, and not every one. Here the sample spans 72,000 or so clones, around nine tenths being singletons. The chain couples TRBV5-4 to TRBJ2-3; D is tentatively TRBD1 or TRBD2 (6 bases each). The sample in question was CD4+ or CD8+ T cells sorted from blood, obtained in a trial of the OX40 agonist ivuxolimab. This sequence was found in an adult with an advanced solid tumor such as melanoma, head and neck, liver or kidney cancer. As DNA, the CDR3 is TGTGCCAGCATCGAGGGGGGAGCCCAGGGAGATACGCAGTATTTT. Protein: CASIEGGAQGDTQYF.